This TCR beta chain was recovered during a study of T cells in localized non-small cell lung cancer (dated by TCRdb to about 2020). General notes on the study: The study analyzed T cell repertoires of roughly 220 early-stage NSCLC patients, comparing tumors and uninvolved tumor-adjacent lungs. All 250 or so NSCLC patients in the cohort were treatment-naive and had localized lung tumors that were resected. A mean age of around 69 years was recorded for the NSCLC patients, of whom under 150 were male and 85 to 110 were female. Points the paper makes about the study in general: The highest T cell clonality was observed in uninvolved tumor-adjacent lung, where clonality exceeded that of tumor, suggesting that antigenic responses were more focused in uninvolved tumor-adjacent lung. Longer overall survival was associated with higher blood T cell density, whereas shorter survival was associated with higher adjacent-lung clonality. Of the top 100 tumor clones, a median of 57 were detected in paired uninvolved adjacent lung; around 27 were also among that lung's top 100. Because multi-region tumor sequencing was not performed, intratumor heterogeneity could not be ruled out. Because of the exploratory design, TCR variables were selected using unadjusted p-values without false-discovery rate correction.

At diagnosis, peripheral blood, uninvolved tumor-adjacent lung and tumor were collected and stored as a combination of fresh-frozen and FFPE material. For TCR repertoire profiling, blood samples were analyzed in the form of peripheral blood mononuclear cells. TCR beta CDR3 regions were sequenced from DNA using the immunoSEQ Assay. As for how the authors treated the data: To compute T cell density, TCR beta template counts were normalized to usable DNA, which was estimated by amplifying housekeeping genes. Richness was estimated with the preseqR package, extrapolating to 400,000 templates for PBMC samples and 120,000 templates for tissue samples. Clonality was defined by subtracting Pielou's evenness from one. To identify tissue-enriched TCRs, differential abundance testing was run on productive amino-acid clonotypes with a minimum total count of 5 and an alpha of 0.1. The Jaccard Index and the Morisita Overlap Index were used to quantify repertoire overlap between compartments. GLIPH grouped TCR beta CDR3s together with public tetramer-defined viral CDR3s, and a viral motif had to include at least three viral sequences and also show V-gene enrichment. What TCRdb holds here is the immuneACCESS table cut down to in-frame rearrangements. Part of the clones is not present; checked against another copy, under half of the missing clones reflect an unresolved V gene, and the others are unexplained. V and J calls and clone size come straight from that table; D and trimming were deduced from the DNA. A total of over 50,000 clones appear in this sample, approximately 87% of them only once. About 2% of the sample belongs to the ten largest clones.

Taken from the germline V gene, the CDR1 and CDR2 loops are SGDLS and YYNGEE. The trim is 1 base for V and 2 bases for J, with a gap of 8 bases between the germline ends. Reading from cysteine to phenylalanine, the CDR3 counts 14 amino acids. Only the CDR3 region is kept as DNA, spanning 42 bases read in frame from base 1. Points on this clone: No cognate antigen has been identified for it. Within one base of it there is no much larger clone, and no base qualities were kept.

The rearrangement joined TRBV9 to TRBJ2-3; no D gene can be assigned with confidence. This material consisted of peripheral blood, taken before any cancer treatment. This sequence was found in a woman aged 40-75 years with stage I lung adenocarcinoma. The DNA sequence is given as TGTGCCAGCAGCGTAAGAGGCTTCACAGATACGCAGTATTTT. Its translation is CASSVRGFTDTQYF.